Given below is one T cell receptor (beta chain) in context. The V gene end was trimmed by 5 bases and the J gene end by 2 bases; junction bases not matched to a gene: 3. The CDR3 is made up of 12 amino acids. Germline CDR1 and CDR2: DFQATT and SNEGSKA (reference sequence). The data belong to a study of regulatory T cells in long-lasting Graves disease. Indicated time point: persistent/refractory GD, antithyroid drugs over 5 years with positive TRAb. PBMCs provided the RNA from which the TCR library was made. The authors built TCR beta libraries using iRepertoire HTBI primers and Arm-PCR of CDR3 regions. TCRdb re-called the multiplex PCR reads through MiXCR, storing one row per CDR3 protein. The data hold roughly 450,000 distinct CDR3 sequences, with around 20% observed a single time.

This sample comprised peripheral blood mononuclear cells (PBMCs), obtained when the disease was refractory, from a patient treated with antithyroid drugs. This receptor was obtained from a female donor with Graves disease. J is TRBJ2-7 and V is TRBV20-1; 7 bases agree with TRBD1. The CDR3, as DNA: TGCAGTGCTGAAGACAGGGCCTACGAGCAGTACTTC. The encoded protein is CSAEDRAYEQYF.